What follows is one T cell receptor beta chain and its context. The CDR3 runs to 14 residues. V was shortened by 5 bases and J by 4 bases, with 15 bases between the two germline ends. CDR1 LNHDA and CDR2 SQIVND come from the germline V gene (reference sequence). This specimen belongs to a study of blood T cell repertoires in COVID-19. Authors' methods: Using reference gene primer amplification, nucleated cell counts were estimated. The data were produced by immunoSEQ multiplex PCR, yet TCRdb's version contains in-frame clones alone and is incomplete. That table furnishes V, J and clone size, whereas the DNA furnished D and trimming. Of about 150,000 clones in the sample, approximately 86% were seen once.

The J gene is TRBJ2-7, the V gene TRBV19; tentative D call: TRBD2 (5 bases). Sequenced: peripheral blood. This clonotype originated in an elderly man with COVID-19, enrolled during active disease. This CDR3 is CASSPFEGSYEQYF. The CDR3 bases are TGTGCCAGTAGTCCCTTTGAGGGATCGTACGAGCAGTACTTC.